The T cell receptor beta chain under discussion was sequenced for a study of shared clonotypes between healthy human individuals. Findings and limits, study-wide: Some naive CD4 clonotypes, around 4.9%, turned up in common across a handful of donors.

The repertoire was sequenced with immunoSEQ multiplex PCR; TCRdb's copy has only in-frame clones and lacks some. Of under 600,000 clones listed, more than 95% are singletons. Turning to this clone: Its matching antigen is unknown.

Germline V gene lookup returns CDR1 SGHAT and CDR2 FQNNGV. This CDR3 is built from 17 residues. Trimming took 5 bases from V and 0 from J; bases not matched to a gene: 7. The TCR comes from a woman aged 25 to 45 in good health. This rearrangement joins TRBV11-2 to TRBJ1-5, with 10 positions matching TRBD1. Material: naive CD4+ T cells sorted from blood. The subset denotes: CD45RA+ positively selected. This CDR3 reads CASSVGTGVGSNQPQHF. The CDR3 DNA sequence: TGTGCCAGCAGCGTAGGGACAGGGGTGGGTAGCAATCAGCCCCAGCATTTT.